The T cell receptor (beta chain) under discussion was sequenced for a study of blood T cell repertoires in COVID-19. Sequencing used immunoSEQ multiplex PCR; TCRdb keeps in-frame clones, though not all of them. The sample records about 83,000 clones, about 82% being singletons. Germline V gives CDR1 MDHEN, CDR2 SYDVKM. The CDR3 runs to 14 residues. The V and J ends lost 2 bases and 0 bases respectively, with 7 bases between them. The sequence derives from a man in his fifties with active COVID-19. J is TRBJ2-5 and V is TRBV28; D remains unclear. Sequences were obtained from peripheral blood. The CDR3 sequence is CASSLTPDQETQYF. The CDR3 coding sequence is TGTGCCAGCAGTTTAACGCCAGACCAAGAGACCCAGTACTTC. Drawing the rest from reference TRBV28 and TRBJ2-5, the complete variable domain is DVKVTQSSRYLVKRTGEKVFLECVQDMDHENMFWYRQDPGLGLRLIYFSYDVKMKEKGDIPEGYSVSREKKERFSLILESASTNQTSMYLCASSLTPDQETQYFGPGTRLLVL.